This entry lists 11 T cell receptor beta chains sequenced from one sample in a study of T cell responses to AZD1222 COVID-19 vaccine. Some clones are missing from TCRdb's copy, which holds only in-frame ones; the method was immunoSEQ multiplex PCR. The sample holds more than 65,000 clones; approximately 87% are singletons and the top ten take around 7.7%. Sequencing used peripheral blood, obtained on day 0 of AZD1222 vaccination. The receptors were sampled from an adult in good health.

This sequence joins TRBV2 and TRBJ2-7; no clear D. This CDR3 has 14 amino acids. Trimming cost V 3 bases and J 3 bases, with 12 bases left between them. Germline assignment: CDR1 SNHLY and CDR2 FYNNEI. The CDR3 DNA is TGTGCCAGCAGTGATCTGGGGTGGGGCTACGAGCAGTACTTC. It yields the protein CASSDLGWGYEQYF.

This clone was detected only once. The rearrangement joins TRBV24-1 to TRBJ2-7; 10 nucleotides line up with TRBD2. CDR3 length: 17 amino acids. Trimming took 6 bases from V and 1 from J; bases not matched to a gene: 11. The germline V gene has CDR1 KGHDR and CDR2 SFDVKD. The CDR3 loop is CATSRLAGASTSYEQYF. For the CDR3, the DNA is TGTGCCACCAGTCGGCTAGCGGGAGCAAGTACGTCCTACGAGCAGTACTTC.

This rearrangement joins TRBV3-1 (or the pseudogene TRBV3-2) to TRBJ2-4; D remains ambiguous. The CDR3 extends over 15 amino acids. CDR1 and CDR2 from the germline V gene are LGHDT and YNNKEL (reference sequence). V shed 1 base and J shed 0 bases, with 7 bases lying between them. The CDR3, as DNA: TGTGCCAGCAGCCAAGCTGGAATAGCCAAAAACATTCAGTACTTC. Protein sequence: CASSQAGIAKNIQYF.

J is TRBJ2-3 and V is TRBV19, with D unresolved. Per the germline V gene, CDR1 is LNHDA and CDR2 is SQIVND (reference sequence). With 3 bases removed from V and 5 bases from J, the gap between germline ends came to 6 bases. CDR3 length: 12 amino acids. In DNA, the CDR3 is TGTGCCAGTAGTATCCTAAGAGATACGCAGTATTTT. As protein: CASSILRDTQYF.

The V call is TRBV29-1, the J call TRBJ2-1; D not resolved. CDR3 length: 12 amino acids. Trimming took off 2 bases at V and 7 bases at J, with 9 bases between the two ends. Germline lookup yields CDR1 SQVTM and CDR2 ANQGSEA. The CDR3 nucleotides read TGCAGCGTTGAATCGAGTCGTAATGAGCAGTTCTTC. Its protein product is CSVESSRNEQFF.

The chain is built from TRBV5-6 and TRBJ2-7, with D hard to call. V was cut by 0 bases and J by 1 base, with 5 bases left in between. Looked up from germline, CDR1 is SGHDT and CDR2 is YYEEEE. This CDR3 contains 13 residues. Here the CDR3 reads CASSLASSYEQYF. The DNA for the CDR3 is TGTGCCAGCAGCTTGGCATCGTCCTACGAGCAGTACTTC.

This clone has only a few counts. The V gene is TRBV5-1, the J gene TRBJ1-2; D unclear. The CDR3 totals 15 residues. CDR1 SGHRS and CDR2 YFSETQ come from the germline V gene. With 3 bases removed from V and 1 base from J, the gap between germline ends came to 13 bases. CDR3 sequence: CASSSLAAGNYGYTF. DNA of the CDR3: TGCGCCAGCAGCTCCCTCGCGGCTGGTAACTATGGCTACACCTTC.

The chain is built from TRBV7-9 and TRBJ1-1; D not resolved. V lost 3 bases and J lost 4, with 9 bases in between. In germline, CDR1 is SEHNR, CDR2 FQNEAQ (reference sequence). This CDR3 has 13 residues. This chain's CDR3 is CASSFGAGTEAFF. CDR3 DNA sequence: TGTGCCAGCAGCTTTGGTGCGGGCACTGAAGCTTTCTTT. Combining the CDR3 with reference TRBV7-9 and TRBJ1-1 gives the whole variable domain DTGVSQNPRHKITKRGQNVTFRCDPISEHNRLYWYRQTLGQGPEFLTYFQNEAQLEKSRLLSDRFSAERPKGSFSTLEIQRTEQGDSAMYLCASSFGAGTEAFFGQGTRLTVV.

The gene calls are TRBV29-1 and TRBJ2-2; D is ambiguous. CDR1 SQVTM and CDR2 ANQGSEA come from the germline V gene. The V end lost 4 bases, the J end lost 0 bases, and 6 bases lay between the germline ends. The CDR3 runs 13 residues. The CDR3 is CSVGRSNTGELFF. The CDR3 DNA sequence: TGCAGCGTTGGTCGTTCGAACACCGGGGAGCTGTTTTTT.

V is TRBV2 and J is TRBJ2-2; 10 bases are a match to TRBD1. V lost 3 bases and J lost 4; bases outside the gene matches: 5. The V gene's germline CDR1 is SNHLY and CDR2 FYNNEI. The CDR3 has 16 residues. The CDR3 coding sequence is TGTGCCAGCAGTGACGAGACAGGGGGCAGCACCGGGGAGCTGTTTTTT. It encodes CASSDETGGSTGELFF.

The V call is TRBV6-5, the J call TRBJ1-1; 7 positions match TRBD1. The CDR3 is 15 amino acids. Germline values: CDR1 MNHEY, CDR2 SVGAGI. V was pared by 6 bases and J by 0 bases, with 7 bases of the junction left unmatched. CDR3 sequence (DNA): TGTGCCAGCAGCCAACTAGACAGGGTGAACACTGAAGCTTTCTTT. It encodes CASSQLDRVNTEAFF.